A selection of T cell receptor beta chains follows, all from one sample in a study of cytomegalovirus exposure and HLA in healthy donors. The protocol was immunoSEQ multiplex PCR, while the TCRdb copy is restricted to in-frame clones and leaves out a portion. The sample records some 160,000 clones, around 75% being singletons. The specimen was PBMCs. The source is a man in his sixties in good health and CMV-seronegative. Both conserved end residues are part of each CDR3. D genes are given only for firm matches. A row's size may be missing; if present it is once, few, many or a size class.

v_call	j_call	clone_size	d_call	cdr3_aa	cdr3_nt
TRBV21-1	TRBJ2-1	-	-	CASSKVPRNNEQFF	TGTGCCAGCAGCAAAGTACCCAGGAACAATGAGCAGTTCTTC
TRBV10-3	TRBJ1-5	-	-	CAISASEGNQPQHF	TGTGCCATCAGTGCCAGCGAGGGCAATCAGCCCCAGCATTTT
TRBV28	TRBJ1-3	-	-	CASSPHETRSGNTIYF	TGTGCCAGCAGTCCCCACGAGACACGCTCTGGAAACACCATATATTTT
TRBV5-6	TRBJ2-7	-	-	CASSLDPRGYEQYF	TGTGCCAGCAGCTTGGACCCGCGGGGATACGAGCAGTACTTC
TRBV28	TRBJ2-6	-	TRBD1	CASSPTGNPGANVLTF	TGTGCCAGCAGCCCGACAGGGAATCCTGGGGCCAACGTCCTGACTTTC
TRBV27	TRBJ1-1	-	-	CASSPLGQLNTEAFF	TGTGCCAGCAGCCCCCTCGGACAGCTGAACACTGAAGCTTTCTTT
TRBV5-4	TRBJ2-5	once	TRBD1	CASSSQGVSETQYF	TGTGCCAGCAGCTCACAGGGGGTAAGCGAGACCCAGTACTTC
TRBV23-1	TRBJ2-3	-	TRBD2	CASSQCAGGLEDTQYF	TGCGCCAGCAGTCAATGCGCGGGAGGGTTGGAGGATACGCAGTATTTT
TRBV27	TRBJ1-5	few	TRBD1	CASSLDRDQPQHF	TGTGCCAGCAGTTTGGACAGGGATCAGCCCCAGCATTTT
TRBV5-1	TRBJ2-1	-	TRBD2	CASSLAASGNSYNEQFF	TGCGCCAGCAGCTTGGCGGCTAGCGGAAACTCCTACAATGAGCAGTTCTTC
TRBV29-1	TRBJ1-3	once	TRBD1	CSVESFSTRQGSTGNTIYF	TGCAGCGTTGAGTCCTTCTCTACTAGACAGGGCTCGACTGGAAACACCATATATTTT
TRBV5-4	TRBJ2-5	-	TRBD2	CASSTRTSGSGWETQYF	TGTGCCAGCAGCACTCGGACTAGCGGGAGCGGATGGGAGACCCAGTACTTC
TRBV19	TRBJ1-1	few	-	CASTLGYREGTEAFF	TGTGCCAGTACCCTGGGGTACAGGGAAGGCACTGAAGCTTTCTTT
TRBV4-3	TRBJ2-7	few	TRBD2	CASSPGLAGAYEQYF	TGCGCCAGCAGCCCGGGACTAGCGGGAGCCTACGAGCAGTACTTC
TRBV7-9	TRBJ2-7	-	TRBD2	CASSAGLAPYEQYF	TGTGCCAGCAGCGCTGGACTAGCGCCCTACGAGCAGTACTTC
TRBV4-1	TRBJ1-1	-	-	CASSQSLLRGPNTEAFF	TGCGCCAGCAGCCAAAGTCTTCTCAGGGGTCCGAACACTGAAGCTTTCTTT
TRBV15	TRBJ2-2	once	-	CATSRDRTELTGELFF	TGTGCCACCAGCAGAGATCGGACAGAGCTCACCGGGGAGCTGTTTTTT
TRBV7-8	TRBJ2-3	-	TRBD2	CASSFPAGNTDTQYF	TGTGCCAGCAGCTTCCCAGCGGGAAACACAGATACGCAGTATTTT
TRBV28	TRBJ2-7	-	-	CASSQDNYEQYF	TGTGCCAGCAGTCAGGACAACTACGAGCAGTACTTC
TRBV29-1	TRBJ2-7	-	TRBD1	CSVETYQGATGEQYF	TGCAGCGTTGAGACTTATCAGGGGGCAACTGGCGAGCAGTACTTC
TRBV6-1	TRBJ2-5	-	-	CASSEDWGSLTQYF	TGTGCCAGCAGTGAAGATTGGGGCAGTTTAACCCAGTACTTC
TRBV18	TRBJ1-1	few	TRBD1	CASSRTTGTGNTEAFF	TGTGCCAGCTCACGAACCACCGGGACAGGGAACACTGAAGCTTTCTTT
TRBV5-1	TRBJ2-3	-	-	CASSVGALRDTQYF	TGCGCCAGCAGTGTGGGGGCCCTAAGGGATACGCAGTATTTT
TRBV11-2	TRBJ2-2	-	TRBD1	CASSPGTGENTGELFF	TGTGCCAGCAGCCCCGGGACAGGGGAGAACACCGGGGAGCTGTTTTTT
TRBV9	TRBJ2-1	-	TRBD2	CASSTGTSGREQFF	TGTGCCAGCAGTACTGGGACTAGCGGGAGAGAGCAGTTCTTC
TRBV4-1	TRBJ1-1	-	-	CASSQDTPDGGDTEAFF	TGCGCCAGCAGCCAAGATACCCCGGACGGAGGGGACACTGAAGCTTTCTTT
TRBV4-1	TRBJ2-1	-	-	CASSARATPDPFF	TGCGCCAGCAGCGCCCGAGCGACCCCTGATCCGTTCTTC
TRBV7-2	TRBJ1-1	-	TRBD1	CASSRPGQGAAGTEAFF	TGTGCCAGCAGCCGACCGGGACAGGGGGCCGCCGGCACTGAAGCTTTCTTT
TRBV6-6	TRBJ1-1	-	-	CASSYGRSQGTEAFF	TGTGCCAGCAGTTACGGGAGGTCTCAGGGCACTGAAGCTTTCTTT
TRBV25-1	TRBJ1-5	few	-	CASSDPGNQPQHF	TGTGCCAGCAGTGACCCTGGCAATCAGCCCCAGCATTTT
TRBV5-4	TRBJ2-1	-	TRBD1	CASRTGLWDEQFF	TGTGCCAGTAGGACAGGGCTCTGGGATGAGCAGTTCTTC
TRBV30	TRBJ2-7	few	-	CAWSVLSGRYDEQYF	TGTGCCTGGAGTGTATTGTCAGGGAGGTATGATGAGCAGTACTTC
TRBV5-4	TRBJ1-1	-	TRBD1	CASSPRQGRPEAFF	TGTGCCAGCAGCCCCAGACAGGGTCGCCCTGAAGCTTTCTTT
TRBV7-9	TRBJ2-1	-	TRBD1	CASSLARTGGNEQFF	TGTGCCAGCAGCTTGGCCAGGACAGGGGGCAATGAGCAGTTCTTC
TRBV30	TRBJ1-1	once	TRBD1	CAWSRGLSTEAFF	TGTGCCTGGAGTAGGGGGCTAAGCACTGAAGCTTTCTTT
TRBV6-5	TRBJ1-2	few	-	CASSSRIYGYTF	TGTGCCAGCAGTTCCAGGATTTATGGCTACACCTTC
TRBV6-5	TRBJ1-1	-	-	CASILPGGTFEAFF	TGTGCCAGCATCCTTCCCGGCGGGACCTTTGAAGCTTTCTTT
TRBV27	TRBJ2-1	-	-	CASSPWQGGINEQFF	TGTGCCAGCAGCCCCTGGCAGGGCGGTATTAATGAGCAGTTCTTC
TRBV27	TRBJ2-1	-	-	CASSLSGTGYEQFF	TGTGCCAGCAGTTTATCGGGAACGGGGTATGAGCAGTTCTTC
TRBV4-3	TRBJ1-2	-	-	CASSREPSPQGTGYTF	TGCGCCAGCAGCCGAGAACCCTCCCCCCAGGGTACGGGCTACACCTTC
TRBV7-3	TRBJ1-6	-	TRBD1	CASSFSTGASPLHF	TGTGCCAGCAGCTTTTCGACAGGGGCATCACCCCTCCACTTT
TRBV5-1	TRBJ2-5	-	TRBD2	CASSFGGASGAQETQYF	TGCGCCAGCAGCTTTGGGGGGGCTAGCGGGGCCCAAGAGACCCAGTACTTC
TRBV19	TRBJ2-1	once	TRBD2	CASSTGTSGTELYNEQFF	TGTGCCAGTAGTACCGGGACTAGCGGGACCGAGCTCTACAATGAGCAGTTCTTC
TRBV5-6	TRBJ1-2	-	-	CASSPPDFSLRGYTF	TGTGCCAGCAGCCCTCCTGACTTTAGTCTGCGGGGCTACACCTTC
TRBV29-1	TRBJ2-6	-	-	CSVEEAGSGANVLTF	TGCAGCGTTGAAGAGGCAGGTTCCGGGGCCAACGTCCTGACTTTC
TRBV29-1	TRBJ2-7	-	-	CSAEDISYEQYF	TGCAGCGCCGAGGACATTTCCTACGAGCAGTACTTC
TRBV5-6	TRBJ1-4	-	TRBD1	CASSLGQGDVEKLFF	TGTGCCAGCAGCTTAGGACAGGGGGATGTTGAAAAACTGTTTTTT
TRBV12-5	TRBJ1-4	-	TRBD1	CASGLVQGGLATNEKLFF	TGTGCTAGTGGTTTGGTACAGGGGGGACTTGCAACTAATGAAAAACTGTTTTTT
TRBV6-5	TRBJ2-5	-	-	CASSYSSGPREAQYF	TGTGCCAGCAGTTACTCGAGTGGGCCCAGGGAGGCCCAGTACTTC
TRBV27	TRBJ2-3	once	TRBD2	CASPWSGRAAGDTQYF	TGTGCCAGCCCTTGGAGCGGGAGGGCCGCGGGAGATACGCAGTATTTT
TRBV5-1	TRBJ1-2	-	-	CASSSSQDYGYTF	TGCGCCAGCAGCTCTTCGCAGGACTATGGCTACACCTTC